The sequence of this T cell receptor beta chain was determined in a study of human T cells and chemical hapten exposure. The table lists this clonotype with a few counts. One end of the junction is discordant with germline, which a read error may explain. Time point defined: patch test 3, about 24 weeks after DPC sensitization. Sample treatment: therapeutic diphenylcyclopropenone sensitization with weekly scalp DPC. Using its own MiXCR run on the RACE reads, TCRdb lists one record per CDR3 protein. The sample carries 80,000 to 100,000 distinct CDR3 sequences, 10% to 13% recorded once. This material consisted of whole blood, taken in connection with sensitization to the hapten diphenylcyclopropenone (DPC). The TCR comes from a woman aged 50 to 65 with alopecia areata. Some clones in this sample may be carry-over from other donors' samples.

CDR3 in amino acids: CASSVAGRNEQFF. The CDR3 bases are TGTGCCAGCAGTGTAGCGGGAAGGAATGAGCAGTTCTTC. The rearrangement links TRBV12-3 or TRBV12-4 to TRBJ2-1; 8 positions agree with TRBD2. The CDR3 has 13 amino acids.